The present entry profiles one T cell receptor (beta chain) with its context. TCRdb's copy holds only in-frame clones and misses some; the assay was immunoSEQ multiplex PCR. The top ten clones hold 1.9% of a sample with 80,000 or so clones, approximately 89% of them seen once. The sample is drawn from a study of blood T cell repertoires in COVID-19. Background on the study: COVID-19 samples collected from the United States, Italy and Spain covered acute and convalescent phases.

The CDR3 runs 13 residues. V lost 2 bases, J lost 8 bases, and 12 bases lay in between. The J gene is TRBJ1-1, the V gene TRBV12-3 or TRBV12-4; D perhaps matches TRBD1 (5 bases). Sequencing was performed on peripheral blood. The receptor was isolated from a woman aged 60-70 years with acute or convalescent COVID-19. DNA of the CDR3: TGTGCCAGCAGTTTAATGACAGACAGAGAAGCTTTCTTT. This translates into CASSLMTDREAFF.